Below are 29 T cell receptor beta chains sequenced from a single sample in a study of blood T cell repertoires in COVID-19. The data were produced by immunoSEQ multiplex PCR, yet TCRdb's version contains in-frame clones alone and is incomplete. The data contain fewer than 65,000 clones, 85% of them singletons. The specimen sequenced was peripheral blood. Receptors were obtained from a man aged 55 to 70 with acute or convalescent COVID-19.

As DNA, the CDR3 is TGCGCCAGCAGTGAGTCTATGACTAGCGGGAGCACCGGGGAGCTGTTTTTT. Translation: CASSESMTSGSTGELFF. This chain uses TRBV10-1 with TRBJ2-2, with TRBD2 matching 12 bases. The CDR3 is made up of 17 amino acids. Germline V CDR1 and CDR2: WNHNN, SYGVQD (reference sequence). Germline trimming cut 0 bases from V and 4 bases from J; bases unmatched to any gene: 3.

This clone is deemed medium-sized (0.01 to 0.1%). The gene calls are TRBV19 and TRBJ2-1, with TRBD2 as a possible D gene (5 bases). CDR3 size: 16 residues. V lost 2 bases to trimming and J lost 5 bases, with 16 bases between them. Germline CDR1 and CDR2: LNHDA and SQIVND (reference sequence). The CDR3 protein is CASSIRLAGLDNEQFF. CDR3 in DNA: TGTGCCAGTAGTATAAGACTGGCGGGCTTGGACAATGAGCAGTTCTTC.

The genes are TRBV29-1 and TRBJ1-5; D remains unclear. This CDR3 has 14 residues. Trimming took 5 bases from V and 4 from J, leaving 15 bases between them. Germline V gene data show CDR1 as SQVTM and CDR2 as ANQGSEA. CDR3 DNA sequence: TGCAGCGTTTCTGGTAGTAGTAATAATCAGCCCCAGCATTTT. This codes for CSVSGSSNNQPQHF.

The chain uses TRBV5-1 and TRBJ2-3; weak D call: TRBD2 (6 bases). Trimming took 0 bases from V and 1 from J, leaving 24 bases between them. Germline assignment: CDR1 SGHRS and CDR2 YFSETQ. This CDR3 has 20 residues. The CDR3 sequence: CASSLARSFGRGGGTDTQYF. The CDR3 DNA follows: TGCGCCAGCAGCTTGGCCCGTAGTTTTGGCCGTGGCGGGGGCACAGATACGCAGTATTTT.

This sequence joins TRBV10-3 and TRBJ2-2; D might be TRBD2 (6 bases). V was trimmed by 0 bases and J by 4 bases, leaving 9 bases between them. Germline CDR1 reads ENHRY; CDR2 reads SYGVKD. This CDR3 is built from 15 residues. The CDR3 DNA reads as TGTGCCATCAGTGAGTCCGGGACTTTCACCGGGGAGCTGTTTTTT. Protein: CAISESGTFTGELFF.

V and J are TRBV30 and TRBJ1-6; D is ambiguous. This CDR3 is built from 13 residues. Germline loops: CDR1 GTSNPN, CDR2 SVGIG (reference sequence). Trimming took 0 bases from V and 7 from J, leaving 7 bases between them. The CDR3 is CAWSVPGNSPLHF. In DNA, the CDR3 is TGTGCCTGGAGTGTACCGGGAAATTCACCCCTCCACTTT.

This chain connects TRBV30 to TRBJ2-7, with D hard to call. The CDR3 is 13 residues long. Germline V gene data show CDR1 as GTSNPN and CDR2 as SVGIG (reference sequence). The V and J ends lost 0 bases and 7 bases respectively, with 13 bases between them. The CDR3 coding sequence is TGTGCCTGGAGTGTTGCCTCGGTCCGAGAGCAGTACTTC. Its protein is CAWSVASVREQYF.

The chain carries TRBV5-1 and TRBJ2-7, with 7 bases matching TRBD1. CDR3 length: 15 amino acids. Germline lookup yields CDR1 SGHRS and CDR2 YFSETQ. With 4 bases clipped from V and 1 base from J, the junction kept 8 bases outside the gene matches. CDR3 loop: CASSVSGQYSYEQYF. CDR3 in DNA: TGCGCCAGCAGCGTATCGGGACAGTATTCCTACGAGCAGTACTTC.

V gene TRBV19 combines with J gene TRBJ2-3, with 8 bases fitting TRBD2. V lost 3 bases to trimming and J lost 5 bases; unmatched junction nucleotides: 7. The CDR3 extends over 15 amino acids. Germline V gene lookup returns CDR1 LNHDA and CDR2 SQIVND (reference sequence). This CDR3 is CASSISGGFGDTQYF. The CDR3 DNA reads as TGTGCCAGTAGTATTTCGGGAGGGTTCGGAGATACGCAGTATTTT. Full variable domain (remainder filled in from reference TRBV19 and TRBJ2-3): DGGITQSPKYLFRKEGQNVTLSCEQNLNHDAMYWYRQDPGQGLRLIYYSQIVNDFQKGDIAEGYSVSREKKESFPLTVTSAQKNPTAFYLCASSISGGFGDTQYFGPGTRLTVL.

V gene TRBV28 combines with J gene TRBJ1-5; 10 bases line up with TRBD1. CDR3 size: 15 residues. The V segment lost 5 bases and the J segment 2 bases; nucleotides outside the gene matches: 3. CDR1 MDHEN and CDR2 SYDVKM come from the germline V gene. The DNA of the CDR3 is TGTGCCAGCAGTGAGACAGGGGGCCGCAATCAGCCCCAGCATTTT. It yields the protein CASSETGGRNQPQHF.

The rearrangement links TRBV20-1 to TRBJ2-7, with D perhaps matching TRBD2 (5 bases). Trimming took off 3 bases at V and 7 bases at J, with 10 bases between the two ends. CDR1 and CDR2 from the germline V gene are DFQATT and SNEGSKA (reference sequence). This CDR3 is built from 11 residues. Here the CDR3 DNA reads TGCAGTGCTAGTTCTCGCGGGGAGCAGTACTTC. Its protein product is CSASSRGEQYF.

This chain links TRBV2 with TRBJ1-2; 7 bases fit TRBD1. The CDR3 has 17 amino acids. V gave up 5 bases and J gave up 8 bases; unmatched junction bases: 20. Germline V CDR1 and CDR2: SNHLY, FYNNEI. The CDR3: CASSLQGRLNRGSGYTF. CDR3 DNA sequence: TGTGCCAGCAGTTTACAGGGGCGCTTAAACCGCGGATCAGGCTACACCTTC.

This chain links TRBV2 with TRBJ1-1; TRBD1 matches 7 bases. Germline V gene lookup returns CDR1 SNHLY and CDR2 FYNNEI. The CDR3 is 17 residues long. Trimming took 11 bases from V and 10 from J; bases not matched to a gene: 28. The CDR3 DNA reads TGTGCCTCCCGGGACGAGTTGACAGGGCTCGTATTTAGGGCAGCTTTCTTT. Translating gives CASRDELTGLVFRAAFF. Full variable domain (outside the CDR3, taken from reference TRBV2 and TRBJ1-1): EPEVTQTPSHQVTQMGQEVILRCVPISNHLYFYWYRQILGQKVEFLVSFYNNEISEKSEIFDDQFSVERPDGSNFTLKIRSTKLEDSAMYFCASRDELTGLVFRAAFFGQGTRLTVV.

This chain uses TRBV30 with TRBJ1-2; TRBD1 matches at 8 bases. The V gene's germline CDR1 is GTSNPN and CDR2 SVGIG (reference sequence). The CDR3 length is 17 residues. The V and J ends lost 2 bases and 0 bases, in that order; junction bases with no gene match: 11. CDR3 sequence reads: CAWSRWDRLGANYGYTF. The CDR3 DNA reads TGTGCCTGGAGTAGGTGGGACAGGCTGGGGGCTAACTATGGCTACACCTTC.

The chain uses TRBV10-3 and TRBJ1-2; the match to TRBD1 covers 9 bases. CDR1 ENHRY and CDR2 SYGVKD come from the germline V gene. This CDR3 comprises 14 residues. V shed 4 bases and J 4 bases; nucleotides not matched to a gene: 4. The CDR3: CAISVSTGGYGYTF. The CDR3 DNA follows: TGTGCCATCAGTGTCTCGACAGGGGGCTATGGCTACACCTTC.

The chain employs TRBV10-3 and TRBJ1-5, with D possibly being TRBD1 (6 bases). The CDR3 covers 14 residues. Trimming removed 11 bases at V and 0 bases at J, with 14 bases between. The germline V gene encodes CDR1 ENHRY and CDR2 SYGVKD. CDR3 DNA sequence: TGTGCCGGAACAGGGTGGGGTAGCAATCAGCCCCAGCATTTT. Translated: CAGTGWGSNQPQHF.

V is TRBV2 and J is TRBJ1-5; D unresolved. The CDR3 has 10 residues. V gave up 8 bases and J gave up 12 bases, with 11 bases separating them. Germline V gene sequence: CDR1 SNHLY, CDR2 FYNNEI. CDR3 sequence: CASAGGRQHF. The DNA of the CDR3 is TGTGCCAGCGCCGGAGGGCGCCAGCATTTT. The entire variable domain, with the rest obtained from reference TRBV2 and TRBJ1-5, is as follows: EPEVTQTPSHQVTQMGQEVILRCVPISNHLYFYWYRQILGQKVEFLVSFYNNEISEKSEIFDDQFSVERPDGSNFTLKIRSTKLEDSAMYFCASAGGRQHFGDGTRLSIL.

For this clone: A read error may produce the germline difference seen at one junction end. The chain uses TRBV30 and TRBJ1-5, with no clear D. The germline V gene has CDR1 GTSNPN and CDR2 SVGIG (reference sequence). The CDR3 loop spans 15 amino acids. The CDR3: CAWAPSGPGNRPQHF. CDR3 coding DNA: TGTGCCTGGGCGCCATCCGGGCCCGGGAATCGGCCCCAGCATTTT.

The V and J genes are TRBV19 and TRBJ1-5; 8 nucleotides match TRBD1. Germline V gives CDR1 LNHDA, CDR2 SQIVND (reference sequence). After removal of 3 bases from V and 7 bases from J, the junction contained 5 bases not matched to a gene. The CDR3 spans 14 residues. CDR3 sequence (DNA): TGTGCCAGTAGTATTGCAGGGGGCGACCAGCCCCAGCATTTT. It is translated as CASSIAGGDQPQHF.

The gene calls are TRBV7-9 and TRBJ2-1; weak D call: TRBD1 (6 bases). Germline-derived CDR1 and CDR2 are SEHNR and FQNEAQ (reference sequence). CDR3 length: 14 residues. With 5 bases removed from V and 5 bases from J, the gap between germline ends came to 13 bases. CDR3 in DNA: TGTGCCAGCAGCGAGGCCAGGGGAGACAATGAGCAGTTCTTC. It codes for CASSEARGDNEQFF.

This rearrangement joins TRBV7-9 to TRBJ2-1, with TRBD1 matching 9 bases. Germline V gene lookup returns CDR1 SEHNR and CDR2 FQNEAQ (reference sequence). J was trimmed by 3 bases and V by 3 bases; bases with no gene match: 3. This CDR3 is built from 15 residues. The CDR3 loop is CASSFRQGDYNEQFF. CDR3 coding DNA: TGTGCCAGCAGCTTCCGACAGGGGGACTACAATGAGCAGTTCTTC.

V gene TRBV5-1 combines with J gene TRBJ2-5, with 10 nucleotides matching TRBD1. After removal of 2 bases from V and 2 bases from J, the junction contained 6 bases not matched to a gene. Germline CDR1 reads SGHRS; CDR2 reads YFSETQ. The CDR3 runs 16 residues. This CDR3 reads CASSFSGQGSQETQYF. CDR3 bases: TGCGCCAGCAGCTTTTCGGGACAGGGGTCGCAAGAGACCCAGTACTTC. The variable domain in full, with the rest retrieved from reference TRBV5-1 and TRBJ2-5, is KAGVTQTPRYLIKTRGQQVTLSCSPISGHRSVSWYQQTPGQGLQFLFEYFSETQRNKGNFPGRFSGRQFSNSRSEMNVSTLELGDSALYLCASSFSGQGSQETQYFGPGTRLLVL.

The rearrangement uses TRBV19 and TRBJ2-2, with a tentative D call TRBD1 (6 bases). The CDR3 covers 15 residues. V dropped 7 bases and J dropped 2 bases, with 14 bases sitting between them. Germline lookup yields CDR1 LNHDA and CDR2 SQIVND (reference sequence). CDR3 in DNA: TGTGCCAGTAATATCGGGACATATAACACCGGGGAGCTGTTTTTT. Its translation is CASNIGTYNTGELFF.

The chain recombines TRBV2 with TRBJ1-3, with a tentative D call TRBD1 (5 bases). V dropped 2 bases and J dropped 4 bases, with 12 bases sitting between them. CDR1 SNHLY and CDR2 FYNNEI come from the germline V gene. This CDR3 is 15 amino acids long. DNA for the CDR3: TGTGCCAGCAGTGAAAGCGGGGCTGGCGGAAACACCATATATTTT. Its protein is CASSESGAGGNTIYF.

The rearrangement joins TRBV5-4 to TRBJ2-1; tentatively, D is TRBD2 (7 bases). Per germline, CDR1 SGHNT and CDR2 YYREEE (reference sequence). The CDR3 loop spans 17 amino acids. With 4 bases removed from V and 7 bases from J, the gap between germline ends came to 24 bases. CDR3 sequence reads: CASSQGGGATAYNEQFF. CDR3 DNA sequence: TGTGCCAGCAGCCAGGGCGGGGGCGCTACTGCTTATAATGAGCAGTTCTTC.

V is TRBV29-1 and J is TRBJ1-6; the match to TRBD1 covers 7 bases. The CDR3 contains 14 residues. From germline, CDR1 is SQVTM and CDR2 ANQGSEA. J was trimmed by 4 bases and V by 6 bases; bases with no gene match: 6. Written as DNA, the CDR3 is TGCAGCGTGGCGTGGGGACAGTATAATTCACCCCTCCACTTT. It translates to CSVAWGQYNSPLHF.

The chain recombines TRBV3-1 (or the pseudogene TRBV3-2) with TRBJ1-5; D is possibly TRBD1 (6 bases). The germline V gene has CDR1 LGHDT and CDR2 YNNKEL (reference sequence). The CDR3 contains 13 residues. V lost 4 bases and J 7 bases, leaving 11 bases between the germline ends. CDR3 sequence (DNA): TGTGCCAGCAGCCGAACAGGGAACCAGCCCCAGCATTTT. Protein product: CASSRTGNQPQHF.

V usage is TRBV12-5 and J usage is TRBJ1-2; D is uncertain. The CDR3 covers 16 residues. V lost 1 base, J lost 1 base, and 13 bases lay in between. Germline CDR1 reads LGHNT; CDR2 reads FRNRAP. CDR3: CASGLALADLNYGYTF. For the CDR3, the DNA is TGTGCTAGTGGTTTGGCTCTGGCAGATCTTAACTATGGCTACACCTTC.

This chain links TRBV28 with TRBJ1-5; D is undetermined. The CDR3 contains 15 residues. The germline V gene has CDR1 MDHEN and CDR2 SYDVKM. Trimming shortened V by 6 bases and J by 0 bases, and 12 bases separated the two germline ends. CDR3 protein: CASRDGGYSNQPQHF. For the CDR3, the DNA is TGTGCCAGCAGGGACGGAGGATATAGCAATCAGCCCCAGCATTTT.